These 32 T cell receptor beta chains share one sample of origin, sequenced in a study of circulating tumor DNA in untreated peripheral T-cell lymphoma. Clones were sequenced by immunoSEQ multiplex PCR, and TCRdb holds only the in-frame ones, with some missing. The data hold 2,400 or so clones, with roughly four fifths observed a single time. Sequenced input: tumor tissue. The receptors originated from a human donor with peripheral T-cell lymphoma.

The V gene is TRBV15, the J gene TRBJ2-3, with 14 bases identical to TRBD2. The V segment lost 8 bases and the J segment 4 bases; nucleotides outside the gene matches: 5. Germline lookup yields CDR1 LNHNV and CDR2 YYDKDF (reference sequence). This CDR3 region has 15 residues. CDR3 sequence: CATATSGGAADTQYF. CDR3 DNA: TGTGCCACCGCGACTAGCGGGGGGGCAGCAGATACGCAGTATTTT.

The chain carries TRBV5-1 and TRBJ2-2, with a weak D call TRBD2 (5 bases). Germline-derived CDR1 and CDR2 are SGHRS and YFSETQ. V was shortened by 4 bases and J by 4 bases, with 14 bases between the two germline ends. This CDR3 comprises 15 residues. DNA of the CDR3: TGCGCCAGCAGCCTGGGTATGGCGGGCACCGGGGAGCTGTTTTTT. Amino acid sequence: CASSLGMAGTGELFF.

This chain joins TRBV6-8 and TRBJ1-6; a possible D gene is TRBD1 (6 bases). V lost 7 bases and J 9 bases, leaving 13 bases between the germline ends. Germline V lookup: CDR1 MNHGY, CDR2 SAAAGT. The CDR3 consists of 13 residues. The CDR3 protein is CASTSGGASPLHF. In DNA, the CDR3 is TGTGCCAGCACCTCGGGGGGGGCTTCACCCCTCCACTTT.

The genes are TRBV10-2 and TRBJ1-1, with TRBD1 matching 10 bases. This CDR3 is 14 amino acids long. The V gene's germline CDR1 is WSHSY and CDR2 SAAADI. V shed 4 bases and J 3 bases; nucleotides not matched to a gene: 2. CDR3 bases: TGCGCCAGCAGTGGAGGACAGGGGGACACTGAAGCTTTCTTT. This translates into CASSGGQGDTEAFF.

The chain recombines TRBV6-8 with TRBJ1-1, with 9 positions matching TRBD1. This CDR3 spans 13 amino acids. Germline CDR1 and CDR2: MNHGY and SAAAGT. The V and J ends lost 10 bases and 5 bases, in that order; junction bases with no gene match: 8. CDR3 protein: CAIERDRVTEAFF. The CDR3 DNA follows: TGTGCCATCGAAAGGGACAGGGTAACTGAAGCTTTCTTT.

The chain links TRBV11-3 to TRBJ2-6; D remains ambiguous. The germline V and J ends were trimmed by 3 bases and 3 bases, with 12 bases remaining between them. Germline-derived CDR1 and CDR2 are SGHNT and YENEEA. This CDR3 region has 16 residues. CDR3 amino acids: CASSLSYLGGANVLTF. CDR3 bases: TGTGCCAGCAGCTTGTCCTACTTAGGTGGGGCCAACGTCCTGACTTTC.

This chain links TRBV29-1 with TRBJ2-4, with D uncertain. Trimming shortened V by 1 base and J by 1 base, and 5 bases separated the two germline ends. This CDR3 contains 13 residues. Germline V gives CDR1 SQVTM, CDR2 ANQGSEA. CDR3 DNA: TGCAGCGTTGAAGTACTGGCCAAAAACATTCAGTACTTC. Protein: CSVEVLAKNIQYF.

The J gene is TRBJ1-5, the V gene TRBV16; D not certain. This CDR3 comprises 14 residues. Germline V gene sequence: CDR1 KGHSY, CDR2 FQNENV. V lost 5 bases to trimming and J lost 0 bases, with 8 bases between them. The CDR3 DNA reads TGTGCCAGCAGCGAAGGGTATAGCAATCAGCCCCAGCATTTT. As protein: CASSEGYSNQPQHF.

The rearrangement links TRBV19 to TRBJ2-7; tentative D call: TRBD2 (5 bases). This CDR3 has 11 residues. V shed 4 bases and J shed 9 bases, with 10 bases lying between them. The germline V gene encodes CDR1 LNHDA and CDR2 SQIVND (reference sequence). The CDR3 loop reads CASSNSRAQYF. For the CDR3, the DNA is TGTGCCAGTAGTAATTCGAGGGCGCAGTACTTC.

The chain uses TRBV14 and TRBJ2-1; no reliable D call. Between the trimmed V and J ends, which lost 3 bases and 15 bases, there was a span of 18 bases. The CDR3 spans 13 residues. Germline-derived CDR1 and CDR2 are SGHDN and FVKESK. The CDR3 region is CASSQQVLEALFF. The CDR3 DNA follows: TGTGCCAGCAGCCAGCAGGTATTAGAGGCCCTGTTCTTC.

The V call is TRBV28, the J call TRBJ2-2, with unresolved D. Germline V gives CDR1 MDHEN, CDR2 SYDVKM. Deletions cut 6 bases from V and 0 bases from J, with 5 bases between. This CDR3 comprises 13 residues. Here the CDR3 reads CASRTTNTGELFF. The CDR3 nucleotides are TGTGCCAGCAGGACCACGAACACCGGGGAGCTGTTTTTT.

The CDR3 DNA is TGTGCCAGCTCTGGGGCGGTAGAATCCTATAATTCACCCCTCCACTTT. Translation gives CASSGAVESYNSPLHF. J is TRBJ1-6 and V is TRBV18; possibly TRBD1 for D (5 bases). This CDR3 comprises 16 residues. V lost 6 bases to trimming and J lost 1 base, with 13 bases between them. Germline V lookup: CDR1 KGHSH, CDR2 LQKENI.

J is TRBJ1-5 and V is TRBV9; unclear D gene. V was pared by 5 bases and J by 0 bases, with 6 bases between. The germline V gene encodes CDR1 SGDLS and CDR2 YYNGEE. This CDR3 contains 13 residues. CDR3 amino acids: CASSESSNQPQHF. The CDR3 DNA is TGTGCCAGCAGTGAGAGTAGCAATCAGCCCCAGCATTTT.

The rearrangement uses TRBV14 and TRBJ2-1, with 8 bases that match TRBD1. The V gene's germline CDR1 is SGHDN and CDR2 FVKESK. After removal of 0 bases from V and 6 bases from J, the junction contained 7 bases not matched to a gene. The CDR3 runs 16 residues. CDR3 in DNA: TGTGCCAGCAGCCAAGATGGTGCAGGGGGCCCCAATGAGCAGTTCTTC. Encoded protein: CASSQDGAGGPNEQFF.

J is TRBJ1-2 and V is TRBV15; 7 nucleotides line up with TRBD1. The CDR3 has 14 residues. Per the germline V gene, CDR1 is LNHNV and CDR2 is YYDKDF (reference sequence). Trimming took 0 bases from V and 3 from J; bases not matched to a gene: 1. The CDR3 sequence: CATSREGGDYGYTF. The CDR3 bases are TGTGCCACCAGCAGAGAAGGGGGCGACTATGGCTACACCTTC.

The V call is TRBV5-1, the J call TRBJ2-1, with 9 bases that match TRBD2. V trimming: 6 bases; J trimming: 7 bases; junction bases outside the gene matches: 8. This CDR3 comprises 14 residues. Germline CDR1 reads SGHRS; CDR2 reads YFSETQ. CDR3 amino acids: CASMVGTSKNEQFF. The DNA of the CDR3 is TGCGCCAGCATGGTCGGGACTAGCAAAAATGAGCAGTTCTTC.

The V gene is TRBV6-8, the J gene TRBJ2-5; 9 bases fit TRBD2. Germline lookup yields CDR1 MNHGY and CDR2 SAAAGT. With 8 bases clipped from V and 5 bases from J, the junction kept 9 bases outside the gene matches. The CDR3 contains 14 residues. CDR3 sequence: CASSSGTSHETQYF. DNA for the CDR3: TGTGCCAGCTCCTCCGGGACTAGCCATGAGACCCAGTACTTC.

The V call is TRBV6-8, the J call TRBJ2-4; the D is unclear. Deletions cut 6 bases from V and 6 bases from J, with 12 bases between. This CDR3 has 13 amino acids. The V gene's germline CDR1 is MNHGY and CDR2 SAAAGT. The CDR3 is CASSLMDVNIQYF. Here the CDR3 DNA reads TGTGCCAGCAGCCTAATGGACGTAAACATTCAGTACTTC.

The rearrangement links TRBV30 to TRBJ2-5, with TRBD1 identical over 7 bases. The CDR3 is made up of 13 amino acids. Germline loops: CDR1 GTSNPN, CDR2 SVGIG (reference sequence). J lost 6 bases, V lost 1 base, and 5 bases had no gene match. CDR3 coding DNA: TGTGCCTGGAGTGAGGGGGCCTCGAAGACCCAGTACTTC. It codes for CAWSEGASKTQYF.

The chain carries TRBV28 and TRBJ2-7; 12 bases map to TRBD1. The germline V gene has CDR1 MDHEN and CDR2 SYDVKM. The CDR3 covers 15 residues. V shed 3 bases and J 9 bases; nucleotides not matched to a gene: 9. CDR3 DNA: TGTGCCAGCAGTTTCCCTAGGGACAGGGGGCGAGGGCAGTACTTC. It is translated as CASSFPRDRGRGQYF. The full variable domain, with the rest looked up from reference TRBV28 and TRBJ2-7, is DVKVTQSSRYLVKRTGEKVFLECVQDMDHENMFWYRQDPGLGLRLIYFSYDVKMKEKGDIPEGYSVSREKKERFSLILESASTNQTSMYLCASSFPRDRGRGQYFGPGTRLTVT.

This chain links TRBV6-1 with TRBJ2-7; D is unresolved. V lost 1 base and J 2 bases, leaving 9 bases between the germline ends. Germline CDR1 and CDR2: MNHNS and SASEGT. The CDR3 runs 14 residues. This CDR3 reads CASSEGGGPYEQYF. CDR3 in DNA: TGTGCCAGCAGTGAAGGTGGCGGACCCTACGAGCAGTACTTC.

This clone was seen just once. The chain employs TRBV15 and TRBJ2-5; D is ambiguous. The CDR3 consists of 16 residues. V was shortened by 3 bases and J by 4 bases, with 18 bases between the two germline ends. Looked up from germline, CDR1 is LNHNV and CDR2 is YYDKDF (reference sequence). CDR3 residues: CATSSPDPPGLETQYF. The CDR3 coding sequence is TGTGCCACCAGCAGTCCCGACCCGCCCGGCCTAGAGACCCAGTACTTC.

V gene TRBV23-1 combines with J gene TRBJ2-7; 7 bases map to TRBD2. TRBV23-1 is reported as an ORF; its role is uncertain. The V and J ends lost 6 bases and 0 bases, in that order; junction bases with no gene match: 8. The length of the CDR3 is 15 residues. CDR3 coding DNA: TGCGCCAGCAGCCGCTTGAGCGGGAACTCCTACGAGCAGTACTTC. As protein: CASSRLSGNSYEQYF.

The V call is TRBV19, the J call TRBJ2-5; tentative D call: TRBD2 (5 bases). The CDR3 runs to 12 residues. The germline V gene encodes CDR1 LNHDA and CDR2 SQIVND (reference sequence). Trimming stripped 6 bases from V and 5 bases from J, with 10 bases between. The CDR3 region is CASSEPGETQYF. The CDR3 DNA sequence: TGTGCCAGTAGCGAGCCGGGGGAGACCCAGTACTTC.

CDR3 residues: CASSQSYSGRAWSSYNEQFF. The CDR3 region has the DNA TGCGCCAGCAGTCAATCGTATAGCGGGAGGGCCTGGAGCTCCTACAATGAGCAGTTCTTC. The J gene is TRBJ2-1, the V gene TRBV23-1, with TRBD2 matching 11 bases. TRBV23-1 is sorted into the ORF group, with uncertain function. The trim removed 0 bases at V and 0 bases at J, leaving 10 bases unmatched. The CDR3 sequence is 20 residues long.

The chain uses TRBV18 and TRBJ1-2; unclear D gene. Per the germline V gene, CDR1 is KGHSH and CDR2 is LQKENI. V was cut by 2 bases and J by 5 bases, with 6 bases left in between. This CDR3 has 12 residues. CDR3: CASSPEGYGYTF. Here the CDR3 DNA reads TGTGCCAGCTCACCAGAAGGGTATGGCTACACCTTC.

CDR3 coding DNA: TGTGCCAGCAGCAGACGAGGGGGCGCAATTACCGGGGAGCTGTTTTTT. As protein: CASSRRGGAITGELFF. V gene TRBV28 combines with J gene TRBJ2-2; TRBD1 agrees at 7 bases. The CDR3 length is 16 residues. Germline V gene data show CDR1 as MDHEN and CDR2 as SYDVKM. J lost 5 bases, V lost 6 bases, and 12 bases had no gene match.

This chain connects TRBV6-8 to TRBJ1-1, with D possibly matching TRBD1 (6 bases). The CDR3 has 15 residues. The V gene lost 5 bases and the J gene lost 1 base, with 14 bases spanning the gap. CDR1 is MNHGY and CDR2 is SAAAGT in the germline V gene. The CDR3 sequence: CASSDYRQANTEAFF. The CDR3 DNA is TGTGCCAGCAGTGACTACCGACAGGCGAACACTGAAGCTTTCTTT.

The V gene is TRBV10-3, the J gene TRBJ1-2; D ambiguous. The CDR3 has 16 residues. Looked up from germline, CDR1 is ENHRY and CDR2 is SYGVKD. The V gene lost 10 bases and the J gene lost 0 bases, with 21 bases spanning the gap. The CDR3 loop reads CASLSGIGRANYGYTF. The CDR3 region has the DNA TGTGCCAGCCTCAGTGGAATAGGGAGGGCTAACTATGGCTACACCTTC.

The chain combines TRBV30 with TRBJ2-2, with D maybe TRBD2 (5 bases). V shed 1 base and J shed 3 bases, with 12 bases lying between them. There are 15 residues in the CDR3. Per germline, CDR1 GTSNPN and CDR2 SVGIG (reference sequence). The CDR3 reads CAWSEVTTHTGELFF. The CDR3 DNA reads as TGTGCCTGGAGTGAAGTGACTACCCACACCGGGGAGCTGTTTTTT.

The genes are TRBV6-8 and TRBJ2-6; weak D call: TRBD1 (5 bases). This CDR3 is built from 15 residues. CDR1 is MNHGY, CDR2 SAAAGT, per germline. Between the trimmed V and J ends, which lost 6 bases and 2 bases, there was a span of 11 bases. CDR3 sequence (DNA): TGTGCCAGCAGCCCTACAGGTGCTGGGGCCAACGTCCTGACTTTC. Protein sequence: CASSPTGAGANVLTF.

J is TRBJ2-3 and V is TRBV1. TRBV1 is flagged as a pseudogene. CDR3 length: 16 residues. CDR3 residues: CASSQDFEDPTDTQYF. CDR3 sequence (DNA): TGCGCCAGCAGCCAAGATTTTGAGGACCCCACAGATACGCAGTATTTT.